The clone carrying this T cell receptor beta chain was seen only once. Its antigen is unknown. The sample comes from a study of T cell responses to AZD1222 COVID-19 vaccine. Study-wide points: Clonal diversity was possibly underestimated; the donors were predominantly white British and more often female.

The CDR3 contains 11 residues. From germline, CDR1 is DFQATT and CDR2 SNEGSKA (reference sequence). The ends were cut back, 5 bases at V and 6 bases at J, with 10 bases in the middle. The data were produced by immunoSEQ multiplex PCR, yet TCRdb's version contains in-frame clones alone and is incomplete. The sample yields around 140,000 clones, more than 70% seen once. V gene TRBV20-1 combines with J gene TRBJ1-1, with TRBD1 as a possible D gene (6 bases). The receptor was isolated from an adult in good health. The source was peripheral blood, collected on day 0 of AZD1222 vaccination. CDR3 sequence (DNA): TGCAGTGCTTGGACAGTTTCTGAAGCTTTCTTT. This translates into CSAWTVSEAFF.